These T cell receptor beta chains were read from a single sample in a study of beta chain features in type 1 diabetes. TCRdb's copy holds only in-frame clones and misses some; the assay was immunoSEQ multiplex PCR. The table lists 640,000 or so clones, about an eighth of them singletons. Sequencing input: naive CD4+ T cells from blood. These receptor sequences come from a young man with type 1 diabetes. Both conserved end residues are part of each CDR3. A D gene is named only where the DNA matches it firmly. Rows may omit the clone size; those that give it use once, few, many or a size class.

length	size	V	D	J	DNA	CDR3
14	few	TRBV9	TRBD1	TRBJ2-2	TGTGCCAGCAATAGACAGGGGACTACCGGGGAGCTGTTTTTT	CASNRQGTTGELFF
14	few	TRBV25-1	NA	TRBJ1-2	TGTGCCAGCAGTGCCCTGGGTCAGGGTAGCGGCTACACCTTC	CASSALGQGSGYTF
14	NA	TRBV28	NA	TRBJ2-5	TGTGCCAGCAGACGAGGTCCAGGGAGGGAGACCCAGTACTTC	CASRRGPGRETQYF
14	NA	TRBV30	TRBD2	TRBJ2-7	TGTGCCTGGACCCCACGGATAGCGGGGGACGAGCAGTACTTC	CAWTPRIAGDEQYF
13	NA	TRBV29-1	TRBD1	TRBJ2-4	TGCAGCGCAGGGGGTTTGGCCAAAAACATTCAGTACTTC	CSAGGLAKNIQYF
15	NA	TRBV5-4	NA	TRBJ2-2	TGTGCCAGCAGCTTGGCCAGGGGAGCCGGCGGGGAGCTGTTTTTT	CASSLARGAGGELFF
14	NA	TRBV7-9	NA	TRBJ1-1	TGTGCCAGCAGCACTTGGGACGAAAACACTGAAGCTTTCTTT	CASSTWDENTEAFF
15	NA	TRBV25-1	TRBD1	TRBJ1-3	TGTGCCAGCAGGGAACAGGGGTCATACGGAAACACCATATATTTT	CASREQGSYGNTIYF
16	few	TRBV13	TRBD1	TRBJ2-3	TGTGCCAGCAGCTTGACTCGACAGGGCCGCACAGATACGCAGTATTTT	CASSLTRQGRTDTQYF
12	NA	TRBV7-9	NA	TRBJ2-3	TGTGCCAGCAGCTCTCTGGGAGATACGCAGTATTTT	CASSSLGDTQYF
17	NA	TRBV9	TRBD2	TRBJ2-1	TGTGCCAGCAGCCCCGGGACTAGCGGGGGGGCCTACAATGAGCAGTTCTTC	CASSPGTSGGAYNEQFF